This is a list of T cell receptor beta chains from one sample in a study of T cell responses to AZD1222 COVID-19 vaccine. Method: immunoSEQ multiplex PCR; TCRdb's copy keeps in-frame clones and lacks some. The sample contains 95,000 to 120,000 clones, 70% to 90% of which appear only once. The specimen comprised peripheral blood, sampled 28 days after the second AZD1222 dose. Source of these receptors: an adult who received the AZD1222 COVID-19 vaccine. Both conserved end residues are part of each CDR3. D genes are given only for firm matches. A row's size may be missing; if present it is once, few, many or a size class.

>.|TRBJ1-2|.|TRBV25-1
TGTGCCAGCAGTGAACCCGGAGGATCCTATGGCTACACCTTC
CASSEPGGSYGYTF
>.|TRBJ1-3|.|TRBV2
TGTGCCAGCAGTTTCCGAGCTTACTCTGGAAACACCATATATTTT
CASSFRAYSGNTIYF
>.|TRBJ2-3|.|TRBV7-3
TGTGCCAGCAGCTTAATGGGGGCCCTAGGTACCTTCACAGATACGCAGTATTTT
CASSLMGALGTFTDTQYF
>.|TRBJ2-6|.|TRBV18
TGTGCCAGCTCGTACAGGACAGCCTCTGGGGCCAACGTCCTGACTTTC
CASSYRTASGANVLTF
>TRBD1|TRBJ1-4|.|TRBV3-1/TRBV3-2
TGTGCCAGCAGCCAAGGGACAGGGACCCTGCGACTGTTTTTT
CASSQGTGTLRLFF
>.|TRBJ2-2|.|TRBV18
TGTGCCAGCTCACCAGTCAACACCGGGGAGCTGTTTTTT
CASSPVNTGELFF
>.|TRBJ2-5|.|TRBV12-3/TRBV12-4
TGTGCCAGCAGTTTGGCGAGCCAAGAGACCCAGTACTTC
CASSLASQETQYF
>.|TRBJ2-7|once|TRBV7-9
TGTGCCAGCAGCTTAGAGGGCAGGGGAAACTACGAGCAGTACTTC
CASSLEGRGNYEQYF
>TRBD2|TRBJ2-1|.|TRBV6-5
TGTGCCAGCAGTCAATCTAGCGGGGGGATCGGTGAGCAGTTCTTC
CASSQSSGGIGEQFF
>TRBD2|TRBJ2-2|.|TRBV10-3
TGTGCCATCAGTGATCTTGGGCGAGGACTAGCGGGGGATTACACCGGGGAGCTGTTTTTT
CAISDLGRGLAGDYTGELFF
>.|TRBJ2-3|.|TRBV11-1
TGTGCCAGCAGGTCGGGACTCCATCAGTATTTT
CASRSGLHQYF
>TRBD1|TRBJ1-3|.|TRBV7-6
TGTGCCAGCAGCTTGGGACAGGGGGGCCCCTCTGGAAACACCATATATTTT
CASSLGQGGPSGNTIYF
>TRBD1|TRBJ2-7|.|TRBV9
TGTGCCAGCAGCCCGGGGGGGACAGGGGACCCTACGAAGCAGTACTTC
CASSPGGTGDPTKQYF
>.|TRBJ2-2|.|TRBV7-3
TGTGCCAGCAGCCGTAGCGGAAACACCGGGGAGCTGTTTTTT
CASSRSGNTGELFF
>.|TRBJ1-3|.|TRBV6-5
TGTGCCAGCACCAACTGGGGGGACACCATATATTTT
CASTNWGDTIYF
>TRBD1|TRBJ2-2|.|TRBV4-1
TGCGCCAGCAGCCAAAAGACAGGGGGCCTAAACACCGGGGAGCTGTTTTTT
CASSQKTGGLNTGELFF
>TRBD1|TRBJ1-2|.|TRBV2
TGTGCCAGCAGGGGGACAGAACTCTATGGCTACACCTTC
CASRGTELYGYTF
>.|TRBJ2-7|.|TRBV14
TGTGCCAGCAGCCAAGATTGGGCACGGTTTCGAGGCGAGCAGTACTTC
CASSQDWARFRGEQYF
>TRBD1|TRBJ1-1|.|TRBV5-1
TGCGCCAGCAGCAGTAAACAGGGGGCCACTGAAGCTTTCTTT
CASSSKQGATEAFF
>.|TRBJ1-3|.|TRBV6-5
TGTGCCAGCAGTTACTCGACACGGGGAACTGGAAACACCATATATTTT
CASSYSTRGTGNTIYF
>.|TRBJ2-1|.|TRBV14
TGTGCCAGCAGCTTTCAGGGGGGGGATGAGCAGTTCTTC
CASSFQGGDEQFF
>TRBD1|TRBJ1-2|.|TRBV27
TGTGCCAGCAGTTCCCTAGGGGGACAGGGCAACTATGGCTACACCTTC
CASSSLGGQGNYGYTF
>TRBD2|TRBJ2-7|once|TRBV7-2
TGTGCCAGCCGAAAGGGACTAGCGGGACACTACGAGCAGTACTTC
CASRKGLAGHYEQYF
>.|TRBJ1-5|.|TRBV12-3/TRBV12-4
TGTGCCAGCAGTTCCGGGGGGGCTCAGCCCCAGCATTTT
CASSSGGAQPQHF
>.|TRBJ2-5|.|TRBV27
TGTGCCAGCGCCCCTAACGGGGAGACCCAGTACTTC
CASAPNGETQYF
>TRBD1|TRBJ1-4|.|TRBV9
TGTGCCAGCAGCTCGAGACAGGGGTTAGACGAAAAACTGTTTTTT
CASSSRQGLDEKLFF
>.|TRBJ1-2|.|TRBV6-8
TGTGCCAGCAGTCCCAGGGGCAGGCATGGCTACACCTTC
CASSPRGRHGYTF
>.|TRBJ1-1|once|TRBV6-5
TGTGCCAGCACCCTGAGGAAGGGTTTGGGCACTGAAGCTTTCTTT
CASTLRKGLGTEAFF
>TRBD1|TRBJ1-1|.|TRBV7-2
TGTGCCAGCCGACAGGGGGCTTGGTTGAACACTGAAGCTTTCTTT
CASRQGAWLNTEAFF
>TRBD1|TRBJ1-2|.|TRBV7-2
TGTGCCAGCAGCTTGGGAGGGGGCTCCGGTGGCTACACCTTC
CASSLGGGSGGYTF
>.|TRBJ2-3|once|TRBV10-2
TGCGCCAGCAGTGAGCTGGTACAGATTAGCACAGATACGCAGTATTTT
CASSELVQISTDTQYF
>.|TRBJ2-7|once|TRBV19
TGTGCCACCAGTGACAGGACCTACGAGCAGTACTTC
CATSDRTYEQYF
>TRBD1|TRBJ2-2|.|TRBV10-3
TGTGCCACAACCGGGACAGAGAACACCGGGGAGCTGTTTTTT
CATTGTENTGELFF
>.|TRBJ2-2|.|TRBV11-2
TGTGCCAGCAGCTTAGCCTTCCGGGGCCGTGGCACCGGGGAGCTGTTTTTT
CASSLAFRGRGTGELFF
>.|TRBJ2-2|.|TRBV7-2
TGTGCCAGCAGCTTAGGCGGATTGAACACCGGGGAGCTGTTTTTT
CASSLGGLNTGELFF
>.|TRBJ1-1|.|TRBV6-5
TGTGCCAGCATAGAGGGGGGAACTGAAGCTTTCTTT
CASIEGGTEAFF
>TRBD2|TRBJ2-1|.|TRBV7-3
TGTGCCAGCAGCACCAGCGGGGGTTCCTACAATGAGCAGTTCTTC
CASSTSGGSYNEQFF
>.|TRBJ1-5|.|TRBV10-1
TGCGCCAGCAGTGATGGAGGGTATCAGCCCCAGCATTTT
CASSDGGYQPQHF
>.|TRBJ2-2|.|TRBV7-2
TGTGCCAGCAGCTTAGCAGGCGGGTTTTACACCGGGGAGCTGTTTTTT
CASSLAGGFYTGELFF
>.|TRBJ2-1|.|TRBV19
TGTGCCAGTAGAACCGGTGGCTCCTACAATGAGCAGTTCTTC
CASRTGGSYNEQFF
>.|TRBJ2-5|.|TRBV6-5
TGTGCCAGCAGTTACTCGTTAGGGGACCAAGAGACCCAGTACTTC
CASSYSLGDQETQYF
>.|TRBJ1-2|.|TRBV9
TGTGCCAGCAGCGCCACTCGTTTCGGGGATGAGGCTAACTATGGCTACACCTTC
CASSATRFGDEANYGYTF
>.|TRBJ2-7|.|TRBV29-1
TGCAGCGTATACACGGACAACTCCTACGAGCAGTACTTC
CSVYTDNSYEQYF
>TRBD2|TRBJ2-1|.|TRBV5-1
TGCGCCAGCAGCTTGGTCGGCGGGGGGGCCTGGAATGAGCAGTTCTTC
CASSLVGGGAWNEQFF
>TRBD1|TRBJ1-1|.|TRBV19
TGTGCCAGTAGTTTCGCTGGGACAGGGGACACTGAAGCTTTCTTT
CASSFAGTGDTEAFF
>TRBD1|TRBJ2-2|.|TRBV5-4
TGTGCCAGCAGCTCCCACAGGGGGGACACCGGGGAGCTGTTTTTT
CASSSHRGDTGELFF
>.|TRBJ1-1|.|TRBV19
TGTGCCAGTAGTATAGAATTTTGGGGGCGGACTGAAGCTTTCTTT
CASSIEFWGRTEAFF
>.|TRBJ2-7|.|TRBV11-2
TGTGCCAGCAGACATGACAGCCGGCCATGGGAGCAGTACTTC
CASRHDSRPWEQYF
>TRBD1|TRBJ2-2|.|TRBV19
TGTGCCAGTAGGCCCGGGACAGTAAACACCGGGGAGCTGTTTTTT
CASRPGTVNTGELFF
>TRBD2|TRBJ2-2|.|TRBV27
TGTGCCAGCAGGTCTAGCGGGGGGAACACCGGGGAGCTGTTTTTT
CASRSSGGNTGELFF
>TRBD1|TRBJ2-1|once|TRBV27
TGTGCCAGCAGTTTGGCCCTACAGGGGGAGCAGTTCTTC
CASSLALQGEQFF
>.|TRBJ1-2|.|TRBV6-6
TGTGCCAGCAGGTTGGACTCAAACTATGGCTACACCTTC
CASRLDSNYGYTF
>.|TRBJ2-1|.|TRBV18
TGTGCCAGCTCACCACCCGGTGTTACGTACGATGAGCAGTTCTTC
CASSPPGVTYDEQFF
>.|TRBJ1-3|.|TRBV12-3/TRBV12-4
TGTGCCAGCCTAGCAGAAGGAAACACCATATATTTT
CASLAEGNTIYF